These T cell receptor beta chains were read from a single sample in a study of regulatory T cells in long-lasting Graves disease. Via MiXCR, TCRdb re-called the multiplex PCR reads, giving one row per CDR3 protein. This table holds about 430,000 distinct CDR3 sequences, roughly 15% found once. These data were also filed under a second study, of T cells in Graves' hyperthyroidism and ophthalmopathy.

Sequenced here: peripheral blood mononuclear cells (PBMCs), sampled at new diagnosis, from a patient treated with antithyroid drugs. The receptors originated from a woman aged 40 to 55 with Graves disease. The CDR3 runs from the conserved cysteine through the conserved F or W. A D gene is named only where the DNA matches it firmly. Clone size is shown for a subset of rows, as once, few, many or a class of expanded clone.

V gene	CDR3 length	J gene	D gene	clone size	CDR3 protein	CDR3 DNA
TRBV2	15	TRBJ1-2	TRBD1	few	CASSFNRGRVYGYTF	TGTGCCAGCAGTTTTAACAGGGGGCGGGTCTATGGCTACACCTTC
TRBV7-3	16	TRBJ2-1	-	many	CASSLIPTEPYNEQFF	TGTGCCAGCAGCTTAATACCCACCGAGCCCTACAATGAGCAGTTCTTC
TRBV24-1	12	TRBJ2-3	-	many	CATSDLRTTWYF	TGTGCCACCAGTGATTTGCGGACCACTTGGTATTTT
TRBV30	15	TRBJ2-5	TRBD1	many	CAWSVGDRDQETQYF	TGTGCCTGGAGTGTAGGGGACAGGGACCAAGAGACCCAGTACTTC
TRBV7-9	17	TRBJ2-2	-	-	CASSLLAGRDNTGELFF	TGTGCCAGCAGCTTATTGGCGGGGCGGGATAACACCGGGGAGCTGTTTTTT
TRBV5-4	16	TRBJ2-2	TRBD2	few	CASSLGLALNTGELLF	TGTGCCAGCAGCTTGGGACTAGCGCTTAACACCGGGGAGCTGCTTTTT
TRBV7-2	13	TRBJ2-7	-	many	CASSLGRGGEQYF	TGTGCCAGCAGCTTGGGCAGGGGGGGAGAGCAGTACTTC
TRBV3-1	13	TRBJ2-7	-	many	CASSQVQVNEQYF	TGTGCCAGCAGCCAAGTACAGGTTAACGAGCAGTACTTC
TRBV28	15	TRBJ2-1	TRBD2	many	CASSLYASGSNEQFF	TGTGCCAGCAGTTTATACGCTAGCGGGAGCAATGAGCAGTTCTTC
TRBV20-1	16	TRBJ1-2	-	-	CSAPLPRDPRGYGYTF	TGCAGTGCCCCGTTGCCCCGGGACCCGAGAGGCTATGGCTACACCTTC
TRBV6-1	14	TRBJ1-1	TRBD1	many	CASSAAGGRTEAFF	TGTGCCAGCAGTGCGGCAGGGGGCAGGACTGAAGCTTTCTTT
TRBV29-1	17	TRBJ2-3	-	many	CSVLGGTNRGQLDTQYF	TGCAGCGTCCTGGGGGGAACTAACCGGGGACAATTGGATACGCAGTATTTT
TRBV7-3	14	TRBJ1-1	-	many	CASSLSAGSTEAFF	TGTGCCAGCAGCTTATCAGCCGGTAGTACTGAAGCTTTCTTT